Listed here are 13 T cell receptor beta chains from one sample, sequenced in a study of blood T cells in healthy people across ages. Through a sample-barcoded 5' primer and a J-beta primer mix, a second PCR was run for about 6 to 11 cycles. TCRdb ran MiXCR on the 5' RACE reads and lists one entry per CDR3 protein. The table has hundreds of thousands of distinct CDR3 sequences, 40% to 45% seen once. The sample comprised blood. These TCRs come from a man older than 75 in good health.

This clonotype was picked up a small number of times. The V gene is TRBV20-1, the J gene TRBJ2-7, with 10 bases matching TRBD2. V gave up 6 bases and J gave up 2 bases; unmatched junction bases: 4. Germline assignment: CDR1 DFQATT and CDR2 SNEGSKA (reference sequence). This CDR3 has 13 amino acids. The CDR3 region has the DNA TGCAGTGCAAGGACTAGCGGAGCCTACGAGCAGTACTTC. Protein: CSARTSGAYEQYF.

V gene TRBV7-9 combines with J gene TRBJ2-5; 13 positions match TRBD2. Trimming took 4 bases from V and 5 from J; bases not matched to a gene: 7. The CDR3 is 16 residues long. Looked up from germline, CDR1 is SEHNR and CDR2 is FQNEAQ (reference sequence). CDR3 DNA: TGTGCCAGCAGCTACGGACTAGCGGGAGTAATGGAGACCCAGTACTTC. It encodes CASSYGLAGVMETQYF. Full variable domain (missing parts from reference TRBV7-9 and TRBJ2-5): DTGVSQNPRHKITKRGQNVTFRCDPISEHNRLYWYRQTLGQGPEFLTYFQNEAQLEKSRLLSDRFSAERPKGSFSTLEIQRTEQGDSAMYLCASSYGLAGVMETQYFGPGTRLLVL.

The gene calls are TRBV18 and TRBJ1-4; D call uncertain. This CDR3 region has 15 residues. The germline CDR1 and CDR2 sequences are KGHSH and LQKENI. V was pared by 6 bases and J by 3 bases, with 14 bases between. CDR3 nucleotide sequence: TGTGCCAGCTCCACACTGGACGCGGCTAATGAAAAACTGTTTTTT. This codes for CASSTLDAANEKLFF. Looking up the rest from reference TRBV18 and TRBJ1-4 gives the full variable domain: NAGVMQNPRHLVRRRGQEARLRCSPMKGHSHVYWYRQLPEEGLKFMVYLQKENIIDESGMPKERFSAEFPKEGPSILRIQQVVRGDSAAYFCASSTLDAANEKLFFGSGTQLSVL.

The rearrangement links TRBV20-1 to TRBJ1-5; perhaps TRBD1 as D (5 bases). Germline V lookup: CDR1 DFQATT, CDR2 SNEGSKA (reference sequence). V gave up 3 bases and J gave up 0 bases, with 12 bases separating them. The CDR3 contains 15 residues. The CDR3 DNA reads TGCAGTGCTAGCAGGACGGACAATAGCAATCAGCCCCAGCATTTT. It yields the protein CSASRTDNSNQPQHF.

A single count supports this clonotype. A read error may account for a junction end that differs from germline. This rearrangement joins TRBV7-2 to TRBJ2-3; 8 bases are a match to TRBD1. The V gene's germline CDR1 is SGHTA and CDR2 FQGNSA. The CDR3 has 14 residues. The CDR3 DNA follows: TGTGTCAGCAGCTTACAGGGGGTCACAGATACGCAGTATTTT. Amino acid sequence: CVSSLQGVTDTQYF.

This clonotype was recorded at least ten times. This rearrangement joins TRBV29-1 to TRBJ2-7; tentative D call: TRBD2 (7 bases). Germline-derived CDR1 and CDR2 are SQVTM and ANQGSEA. The germline V and J ends were trimmed by 3 bases and 0 bases, with 18 bases remaining between them. The CDR3 extends over 16 amino acids. DNA for the CDR3: TGCAGCGTTGATGGGGGGGTGACAGGAAACTCCTACGAGCAGTACTTC. Protein: CSVDGGVTGNSYEQYF.

This clonotype came up once. The rearrangement joins TRBV15 to TRBJ2-4, with D unclear. Trimming removed 5 bases from V and 0 bases from J, with 14 bases in between. This CDR3 has 16 residues. Per the germline V gene, CDR1 is LNHNV and CDR2 is YYDKDF (reference sequence). Here the CDR3 reads CATSSVMRLAKNIQYF. CDR3 bases: TGTGCCACCAGCTCCGTTATGCGACTAGCCAAAAACATTCAGTACTTC. Full variable domain (missing parts from reference TRBV15 and TRBJ2-4): DAMVIQNPRYQVTQFGKPVTLSCSQTLNHNVMYWYQQKSSQAPKLLFHYYDKDFNNEADTPDNFQSRRPNTSFCFLDIRSPGLGDTAMYLCATSSVMRLAKNIQYFGAGTRLSVL.

This clonotype was detected ten times or more. CDR3 residues: CATSRPLPGRSSYEQYF. In DNA, the CDR3 is TGTGCCACCAGCAGACCCCTACCGGGACGAAGTTCCTACGAGCAGTACTTC. This sequence joins TRBV15 and TRBJ2-7; either TRBD1 or TRBD2 may fit D (5 bases each). This CDR3 comprises 17 residues. Trimming took 2 bases from V and 1 from J, leaving 18 bases between them. Looked up from germline, CDR1 is LNHNV and CDR2 is YYDKDF (reference sequence).

The chain has TRBV28 and TRBJ2-3; D remains unclear. Trimming pared 4 bases from V and 4 bases from J, leaving 15 bases between. The CDR3 runs 15 residues. Germline CDR1 MDHEN, CDR2 SYDVKM. CDR3 sequence: CASSSRVDKADTQYF. In DNA, the CDR3 is TGTGCCAGCAGTTCACGGGTAGACAAGGCAGATACGCAGTATTTT.

The chain recombines TRBV3-1 with TRBJ2-7; 7 nucleotides match TRBD2. The V segment lost 4 bases and the J segment 3 bases; nucleotides outside the gene matches: 12. CDR1 is LGHDT and CDR2 is YNNKEL in the germline V gene (reference sequence). CDR3 length equals 16 residues. The CDR3 coding sequence is TGTGCCAGCAGCCTGTCTGGCGGGAGTATAGGCTACGAGCAGTACTTC. It yields the protein CASSLSGGSIGYEQYF.

J is TRBJ2-5 and V is TRBV12-3 or TRBV12-4; 8 nucleotides agree with TRBD1. CDR3 length: 17 amino acids. The V and J ends lost 1 base and 5 bases, in that order; junction bases with no gene match: 12. CDR3: CASSLGITGGIRETQYF. In DNA, the CDR3 is TGTGCCAGCAGTTTAGGGATAACAGGGGGGATCAGGGAGACCCAGTACTTC.

Details on this clonotype: Compared with germline, one end of the junction differs, possibly owing to a read error. The chain employs TRBV11-2 and TRBJ1-1; D may be TRBD1 (6 bases). Germline-derived CDR1 and CDR2 are SGHAT and FQNNGV. CDR3 length: 13 amino acids. The CDR3 region is CASSRQVDTEAFF. The DNA for the CDR3 is TGTGCCAGCAGCCGACAGGTGGACACTGAAGCGTTCTTT.

The chain recombines TRBV7-2 with TRBJ1-2; D may be TRBD1 (6 bases). V dropped 1 base and J dropped 1 base, with 10 bases sitting between them. This CDR3 is built from 15 residues. Germline V CDR1 and CDR2: SGHTA, FQGNSA. The CDR3 region has the DNA TGTGCCAGCAGCTTAGACGTGGACAGTAACTATGGCTACACCTTC. Protein sequence: CASSLDVDSNYGYTF.